What follows are 15 T cell receptor beta chains derived from one specimen sequenced in a study of CD8 T cells in ankylosing spondylitis. TCRdb reprocessed the 5' RACE reads with MiXCR, giving one entry per CDR3 protein. The sample has 240,000 or so distinct CDR3 sequences; around a tenth are singletons. Input material: blood, either unsorted or a sorted T cell fraction (not recorded which). The receptors derive from a male donor with ankylosing spondylitis or in good health (not recorded which).

This clonotype was seen more than once but under ten times. A junction end diverges from the germline sequence, so it may reflect a read error. The chain links TRBV20-1 to TRBJ2-2, with D possibly being TRBD2 (5 bases). The CDR3 has 14 amino acids. CDR1 is DFQATT and CDR2 is SNEGSKA in the germline V gene (reference sequence). The CDR3 DNA reads TGCAGTGCAAGAGGGTGGAGTAACACCGGGGAGCTGTTTTTT. This codes for CSARGWSNTGELFF.

The chain links TRBV6-5 to TRBJ2-5, with D possibly called TRBD1 or TRBD2 (5 bases each). CDR3 length: 15 amino acids. With 4 bases removed from V and 2 bases from J, the gap between germline ends came to 14 bases. Germline V gives CDR1 MNHEY, CDR2 SVGAGI. In DNA, the CDR3 is TGTGCCAGCAGTTCGACGGGACCACCGCAAGAGACCCAGTACTTC. This translates into CASSSTGPPQETQYF.

This clonotype has a handful of counts. The chain links TRBV27 to TRBJ2-3, with D uncertain. CDR1 and CDR2 from the germline V gene are MNHEY and SMNVEV (reference sequence). V was shortened by 3 bases and J by 4 bases, with 11 bases between the two germline ends. The CDR3 runs to 14 residues. The CDR3 spells CASSLAVVPDTQYF. The CDR3, as DNA: TGTGCCAGCAGTTTGGCCGTCGTCCCAGATACGCAGTATTTT.

This clonotype came up many times. The gene calls are TRBV5-1 and TRBJ2-7; 11 bases are shared with TRBD2. Germline V lookup: CDR1 SGHRS, CDR2 YFSETQ. Trimming cost V 4 bases and J 2 bases; bases outside gene matches: 5. CDR3 size: 15 residues. The CDR3 DNA reads as TGCGCCAGCAGCCCGGGGACTAGCGGCACCTACGAGCAGTACTTC. Its protein product is CASSPGTSGTYEQYF.

This chain links TRBV20-1 with TRBJ2-5; the D is unclear. This CDR3 contains 10 residues. Germline V lookup: CDR1 DFQATT, CDR2 SNEGSKA (reference sequence). Trimming removed 7 bases from V and 10 bases from J, with 13 bases in between. CDR3 DNA: TGCAGTGTCCCTCTTGTGGGCCAGTACTTC. Encoded protein: CSVPLVGQYF.

This clonotype occurred many times. The chain couples TRBV5-1 to TRBJ1-4; 8 bases are shared with TRBD1. The CDR3 loop spans 15 amino acids. The J segment lost 1 base and the V segment lost 4 bases, leaving 3 bases of the junction unmatched. CDR1 is SGHRS, CDR2 YFSETQ, per germline. The DNA for the CDR3 is TGCGCCAGCAGCACTGACAGGGGAACTAATGAAAAACTGTTTTTT. Amino acid sequence: CASSTDRGTNEKLFF.

This clonotype was observed many times. The V call is TRBV5-1, the J call TRBJ2-2; TRBD2 aligns across 10 bases. J was trimmed by 2 bases and V by 5 bases; bases with no gene match: 3. The CDR3 length is 15 residues. CDR1 is SGHRS, CDR2 YFSETQ, per germline. The CDR3 nucleotides read TGCGCCAGCAGGCTAGCGGGAGAAAACACCGGGGAGCTGTTTTTT. Encoded protein: CASRLAGENTGELFF.

The chain is built from TRBV29-1 and TRBJ2-1; the D gene is possibly TRBD2 (6 bases). The germline CDR1 and CDR2 sequences are SQVTM and ANQGSEA. The CDR3 length is 14 residues. V lost 4 bases and J 4 bases, leaving 14 bases between the germline ends. CDR3 sequence (DNA): TGCAGCGTTGTGTGGTTGCGGGGATACAATGAGCAGTTCTTC. Residues: CSVVWLRGYNEQFF.

This clonotype showed up many times. The chain joins TRBV20-1 to TRBJ2-1, with 7 bases matching TRBD2. CDR1 DFQATT and CDR2 SNEGSKA come from the germline V gene (reference sequence). This CDR3 region has 15 residues. Trimming took 2 bases from V and 3 from J; bases not matched to a gene: 7. The CDR3 is CSARPGTNVYNEQFF. The CDR3 DNA reads as TGCAGTGCTAGACCCGGGACTAATGTCTACAATGAGCAGTTCTTC.

The chain uses TRBV2 and TRBJ2-7; possibly TRBD2 for D (5 bases). CDR3 length: 14 amino acids. The V end lost 6 bases, the J end lost 4 bases, and 16 bases lay between the germline ends. CDR1 and CDR2 from the germline V gene are SNHLY and FYNNEI. CDR3 region: CASSVGAFVYEQYF. The CDR3 nucleotides are TGTGCCAGCAGCGTGGGAGCGTTTGTGTACGAGCAGTACTTC.

The chain is built from TRBV5-6 and TRBJ2-1; TRBD2 aligns across 7 bases. V was clipped by 5 bases and J by 4 bases; unmatched bases: 6. The CDR3 spans 14 residues. Germline CDR1 is SGHDT and CDR2 is YYEEEE. CDR3 in amino acids: CASRPRGEYNEQFF. The CDR3 coding sequence is TGTGCCAGCAGACCCCGGGGGGAGTACAATGAGCAGTTCTTC.

V gene TRBV10-3 combines with J gene TRBJ1-2; D remains unclear. Between the trimmed V and J ends, which lost 4 bases and 6 bases, there was a span of 15 bases. The CDR3 sequence is 14 residues long. Germline V gene sequence: CDR1 ENHRY, CDR2 SYGVKD. This CDR3 reads CAISAEIGPNGYTF. CDR3 DNA sequence: TGTGCCATCAGTGCGGAAATTGGGCCTAATGGCTACACCTTC.

In its sample, this clonotype was seen many times. V usage is TRBV27 and J usage is TRBJ2-7; 11 positions match TRBD1. The CDR3 extends over 15 amino acids. CDR1 and CDR2 from the germline V gene are MNHEY and SMNVEV (reference sequence). Trimming took 10 bases from V and 5 from J; bases not matched to a gene: 13. CDR3 nucleotides: TGTGCCACCGCGAAGCCCGGGACAGGGGGTCACGAGCAGTACTTC. The encoded protein is CATAKPGTGGHEQYF.

This clonotype was recorded many times. The rearrangement uses TRBV6-1 and TRBJ1-2; 7 bases are a match to TRBD1. The CDR3 runs 14 residues. Per the germline V gene, CDR1 is MNHNS and CDR2 is SASEGT. With 6 bases clipped from V and 2 bases from J, the junction kept 6 bases outside the gene matches. The CDR3 here is CASRIQGENYGYTF. The CDR3 DNA follows: TGTGCCAGCAGAATTCAGGGGGAGAACTATGGCTACACCTTC.

The chain recombines TRBV19 with TRBJ2-3; TRBD1 agrees at 9 bases. With V trimmed by 4 bases and J by 4 bases, 6 bases remained unmatched. CDR1 is LNHDA and CDR2 is SQIVND in the germline V gene (reference sequence). The CDR3 length is 15 residues. This chain's CDR3 is CASSNRDRVPDTQYF. The CDR3, as DNA: TGTGCCAGTAGTAACCGGGACAGGGTCCCAGATACGCAGTATTTT.